Below, 32 T cell receptor beta chains from the same sample are listed, as sequenced in a study of shared clonotypes between healthy human individuals. Repertoires were generated with immunoSEQ multiplex PCR, while TCRdb's copy carries only in-frame clones and drops some. The table includes under 200,000 clones, just under 95% detected once. What was sequenced was naive CD4+ T cells sorted from blood. As to subset: CD45RA+ positively selected. These receptors came from a woman aged 30 to 39 in good health.

This chain connects TRBV6-1 to TRBJ1-2; 7 nucleotides match TRBD1. The CDR3 has 14 amino acids. Germline V CDR1 and CDR2: MNHNS, SASEGT. The junction had 10 bases not matched to a gene; V was cut back by 8 bases and J by 4 bases. CDR3 sequence (DNA): TGTGCCAGCCATACTACAGGGGCGGGCTATGGCTACACCTTC. Its protein product is CASHTTGAGYGYTF.

V is TRBV27 and J is TRBJ1-5, with D possibly being TRBD1 (6 bases). V lost 5 bases and J 4 bases, leaving 15 bases between the germline ends. The germline gives CDR1 MNHEY, CDR2 SMNVEV (reference sequence). This CDR3 is 15 amino acids long. The CDR3: CASSPTDSSNQPQHF. DNA for the CDR3: TGTGCCAGCAGTCCAACGGACAGTTCGAATCAGCCCCAGCATTTT.

The chain joins TRBV4-1 to TRBJ2-2; no definite D call. The CDR3 consists of 15 residues. Germline CDR1 MGHRA, CDR2 YSYEKL. V was cut by 3 bases and J by 1 base, with 9 bases left in between. The DNA of the CDR3 is TGCGCCAGCAGCCACCCGTGGGGGAACACCGGGGAGCTGTTTTTT. This codes for CASSHPWGNTGELFF.

This chain links TRBV5-4 with TRBJ1-2, with TRBD1 matching 8 bases. J was trimmed by 8 bases and V by 5 bases; bases with no gene match: 5. The CDR3 runs 12 residues. The V gene's germline CDR1 is SGHNT and CDR2 YYREEE (reference sequence). CDR3 nucleotide sequence: TGTGCCAGCAGACCCCAGGGGGCGGGCTACACCTTC. This translates into CASRPQGAGYTF.

This clone has just a few counts. This chain links TRBV7-9 with TRBJ1-2; 7 nucleotides match TRBD1. The CDR3 spans 15 residues. Germline V gene lookup returns CDR1 SEHNR and CDR2 FQNEAQ (reference sequence). Trimming removed 2 bases from V and 6 bases from J; junction bases left unmatched: 9. The CDR3, as DNA: TGTGCCAGCAGCTTAATTTCCGGGACAGAAAATGGCTACACCTTC. It specifies CASSLISGTENGYTF.

This clone has a handful of counts. This rearrangement joins TRBV2 to TRBJ2-7, with no clear D. The ends were cut back, 7 bases at V and 4 bases at J, with 8 bases in the middle. The CDR3 sequence is 11 residues long. Germline V gene lookup returns CDR1 SNHLY and CDR2 FYNNEI. As DNA, the CDR3 is TGTGCCAGCACGAAACTTTACGAGCAGTACTTC. This sequence encodes CASTKLYEQYF.

The rearrangement joins TRBV9 to TRBJ1-5; TRBD1 matches 8 bases. The V and J ends lost 4 bases and 7 bases, in that order; junction bases with no gene match: 7. Germline CDR1 SGDLS, CDR2 YYNGEE. The CDR3 has 14 amino acids. The CDR3 loop is CASSPHRGVQPQHF. CDR3 sequence (DNA): TGTGCCAGCAGCCCCCACAGGGGGGTCCAGCCCCAGCATTTT. Combining the CDR3 with reference TRBV9 and TRBJ1-5 gives the whole variable domain DSGVTQTPKHLITATGQRVTLRCSPRSGDLSVYWYQQSLDQGLQFLIQYYNGEERAKGNILERFSAQQFPDLHSELNLSSLELGDSALYFCASSPHRGVQPQHFGDGTRLSIL.

The V call is TRBV6-4, the J call TRBJ2-1, with a possible D match to TRBD2 (5 bases). The V and J ends lost 0 bases and 5 bases respectively, with 8 bases between them. The CDR3 is made up of 14 amino acids. Germline V gene lookup returns CDR1 MRHNA and CDR2 SNTAGT. CDR3 coding DNA: TGTGCCAGCAGTGACTCGTCCGGGAACAATGAGCAGTTCTTC. It yields the protein CASSDSSGNNEQFF.

The gene calls are TRBV5-1 and TRBJ2-5; 8 bases fit TRBD2. CDR3 length: 15 residues. The J segment lost 5 bases and the V segment lost 4 bases, leaving 10 bases of the junction unmatched. Germline CDR1 SGHRS, CDR2 YFSETQ. The CDR3: CASSPGGLGRETQYF. In DNA, the CDR3 is TGCGCCAGCAGCCCGGGGGGGCTCGGGAGGGAGACCCAGTACTTC.

The chain uses TRBV10-2 and TRBJ1-3; D remains unclear. V gave up 4 bases and J gave up 4 bases, with 26 bases separating them. Germline CDR1 is WSHSY and CDR2 is SAAADI. There are 19 residues in the CDR3. For the CDR3, the DNA is TGCGCCAGCAGTGTTCTAGGCTCTTCATGGCAGGCAAAAGGAAACACCATATATTTT. Residues: CASSVLGSSWQAKGNTIYF.

The DNA of the CDR3 is TGCGCCAGCAGTGAGTCGGGCTGGGATAGCTCAAATCAGCCCCAGCATTTT. The encoded protein is CASSESGWDSSNQPQHF. The chain joins TRBV10-2 to TRBJ1-5; D not resolved. Trimming stripped 0 bases from V and 4 bases from J, with 16 bases between. Germline CDR1 reads WSHSY; CDR2 reads SAAADI. This CDR3 spans 17 amino acids.

Only one count was recorded for this clone. The rearrangement uses TRBV18 and TRBJ2-5; no firm D call. Germline loops: CDR1 KGHSH, CDR2 LQKENI. This CDR3 spans 11 amino acids. Trimming shortened V by 6 bases and J by 4 bases, and 6 bases separated the two germline ends. DNA for the CDR3: TGTGCCAGCTCGGCGAGAGAGACCCAGTACTTC. This translates into CASSARETQYF.

CDR3 sequence reads: CASSRTGGRWEKLFF. In DNA form, the CDR3 reads TGTGCCAGCAGTCGGACAGGGGGGAGGTGGGAAAAACTGTTTTTT. This chain links TRBV6-5 with TRBJ1-4; 10 bases map to TRBD1. V trimming: 5 bases; J trimming: 8 bases; junction bases outside the gene matches: 8. Germline assignment: CDR1 MNHEY and CDR2 SVGAGI. This CDR3 spans 15 amino acids.

The rearrangement uses TRBV18 and TRBJ2-1; D not resolved. The CDR3 is 14 amino acids. The V end was cut by 2 bases, the J end by 6 bases, with 11 bases between. Germline lookup yields CDR1 KGHSH and CDR2 LQKENI. The DNA of the CDR3 is TGTGCCAGCTCACCAAATTCAGCTGGCAATGAGCAGTTCTTC. Amino acid sequence: CASSPNSAGNEQFF.

The chain links TRBV6-5 to TRBJ2-2; 13 bases match TRBD2. The CDR3 sequence is 15 residues long. V was pared by 6 bases and J by 5 bases, with 3 bases of the junction left unmatched. Germline CDR1 reads MNHEY; CDR2 reads SVGAGI. CDR3 residues: CASSVTSGRTGELFF. CDR3 coding DNA: TGTGCCAGCAGCGTGACTAGCGGGAGGACCGGGGAGCTGTTTTTT.

The rearrangement links TRBV27 to TRBJ1-1; D gene unclear. CDR3 length: 14 residues. V was shortened by 5 bases and J by 0 bases, with 10 bases between the two germline ends. CDR1 and CDR2 from the germline V gene are MNHEY and SMNVEV (reference sequence). DNA for the CDR3: TGTGCCAGCAGTCCCCGGTCCTTGAACACTGAAGCTTTCTTT. Translated, it gives CASSPRSLNTEAFF.

The genes are TRBV28 and TRBJ1-1; maybe TRBD1 (6 bases). This CDR3 region has 11 residues. Trimming took 8 bases from V and 11 from J, leaving 15 bases between them. Germline-derived CDR1 and CDR2 are MDHEN and SYDVKM. The CDR3 sequence: CASFGGQAAFF. Here the CDR3 DNA reads TGTGCCAGCTTTGGGGGCCAGGCGGCTTTCTTT.

V gene TRBV6-5 combines with J gene TRBJ2-7, with TRBD2 matching over 9 bases. CDR1 is MNHEY, CDR2 SVGAGI, per germline. The V gene end was trimmed by 2 bases and the J gene end by 3 bases; junction bases not matched to a gene: 5. The CDR3 runs 15 residues. CDR3 in amino acids: CASSYSSGRHYEQYF. The CDR3 nucleotides read TGTGCCAGCAGTTACAGTAGCGGGAGACACTACGAGCAGTACTTC.

The CDR3 DNA reads as TGTGCCAGCAGACTCGGGACATTGCTGGGAAACACCATATATTTT. This codes for CASRLGTLLGNTIYF. The chain carries TRBV28 and TRBJ1-3, with D possibly matching TRBD1 (6 bases). The CDR3 is 15 residues long. V lost 6 bases and J 4 bases, leaving 16 bases between the germline ends. Germline V gene data show CDR1 as MDHEN and CDR2 as SYDVKM.

This chain uses TRBV27 with TRBJ1-4; the D is unclear. Germline V lookup: CDR1 MNHEY, CDR2 SMNVEV (reference sequence). This CDR3 comprises 15 residues. V was shortened by 6 bases and J by 6 bases, with 17 bases between the two germline ends. CDR3 sequence: CASSRGLAGDEKLFF. The CDR3 DNA is TGTGCCAGCAGCCGAGGGCTGGCCGGGGATGAAAAACTGTTTTTT.

In regard to this clone: The identical CDR3 is also encoded by other nucleotide sequences in the sample. This chain joins TRBV5-4 and TRBJ1-3, with TRBD1 matching over 10 bases. CDR1 SGHNT and CDR2 YYREEE come from the germline V gene (reference sequence). The CDR3 is made up of 15 amino acids. The V gene end was trimmed by 5 bases and the J gene end by 6 bases; junction bases not matched to a gene: 8. The CDR3 nucleotides read TGTGCCAGCAGTCGTCCCGGGACAGGGGAAAACACCATATATTTT. This encodes CASSRPGTGENTIYF. The entire variable domain, with the rest obtained from reference TRBV5-4 and TRBJ1-3, is as follows: ETGVTQSPTHLIKTRGQQVTLRCSSQSGHNTVSWYQQALGQGPQFIFQYYREEENGRGNFPPRFSGLQFPNYSSELNVNALELDDSALYLCASSRPGTGENTIYFGEGSWLTVV.

The V gene is TRBV6-1, the J gene TRBJ1-4; D not certain. V lost 1 base, J lost 6 bases, and 9 bases lay in between. CDR1 MNHNS and CDR2 SASEGT come from the germline V gene. There are 14 residues in the CDR3. CDR3 bases: TGTGCCAGCAGTGAAGGAGGGTACTATGAAAAACTGTTTTTT. Its protein product is CASSEGGYYEKLFF.

This chain links TRBV18 with TRBJ1-1; the D gene is possibly TRBD1 (6 bases). From germline, CDR1 is KGHSH and CDR2 LQKENI. V lost 5 bases to trimming and J lost 2 bases, with 12 bases between them. This CDR3 region has 14 residues. The CDR3, as DNA: TGTGCCAGCTCAGGACGACAGGCAAACACTGAAGCTTTCTTT. Translation gives CASSGRQANTEAFF.

V usage is TRBV7-6 and J usage is TRBJ2-5, with a tentative D call TRBD1 (5 bases). The CDR3 sequence is 16 residues long. Trimming removed 1 base at V and 1 base at J, with 13 bases between. Germline V gives CDR1 SGHVS, CDR2 FNYEAQ. CDR3 amino acids: CASSLVSRVSQETQYF. CDR3 DNA: TGTGCCAGCAGCTTAGTCAGCAGGGTATCCCAAGAGACCCAGTACTTC.

The rearrangement uses TRBV5-4 and TRBJ1-2, with D possibly matching TRBD1 (6 bases). The CDR3 covers 14 residues. Trimming removed 2 bases from V and 1 base from J, with 9 bases in between. The germline V gene has CDR1 SGHNT and CDR2 YYREEE (reference sequence). Written as DNA, the CDR3 is TGTGCCAGCAGCTTTTTAGGGGGTAACTATGGCTACACCTTC. Protein: CASSFLGGNYGYTF.

CDR3 sequence: CASLEGASYEQYF. CDR3 bases: TGTGCCAGCCTTGAGGGGGCATCCTACGAGCAGTACTTC. This chain uses TRBV2 with TRBJ2-7, with TRBD1 matching over 7 bases. Per germline, CDR1 SNHLY and CDR2 FYNNEI. V lost 8 bases, J lost 1 base, and 5 bases stayed unmatched. The length of the CDR3 is 13 residues.

CDR3 DNA: TGTGCCAGCAGTCCTCAGGGATATCAGCCCCAGCATTTT. This translates into CASSPQGYQPQHF. V gene TRBV28 combines with J gene TRBJ1-5; possible D gene TRBD1, 5 bases. The V and J ends lost 5 bases and 5 bases respectively, with 10 bases between them. The length of the CDR3 is 13 residues. Germline V gene sequence: CDR1 MDHEN, CDR2 SYDVKM.

This rearrangement joins TRBV10-3 to TRBJ2-5; D is ambiguous. The CDR3 extends over 15 amino acids. V lost 4 bases and J 1 base, leaving 13 bases between the germline ends. Germline values: CDR1 ENHRY, CDR2 SYGVKD. CDR3 region: CAISGRDITQETQYF. The CDR3 nucleotides read TGTGCCATCAGTGGAAGAGACATAACCCAAGAGACCCAGTACTTC.

The chain combines TRBV18 with TRBJ2-5; no firm D call. The J call could be wrong; TRBJ2-7 is a better fit for the DNA end. This CDR3 contains 13 residues. CDR1 and CDR2 (germline): KGHSH, LQKENI. The CDR3 reads CASSDTAQREQYF. CDR3 bases: TGTGCCAGCTCAGACACGGCCCAGCGCGAGCAGTACTTC.

This chain connects TRBV28 to TRBJ1-3; D is undetermined. From germline, CDR1 is MDHEN and CDR2 SYDVKM. With 3 bases removed from V and 4 bases from J, the gap between germline ends came to 13 bases. CDR3 length equals 15 residues. In DNA, the CDR3 is TGTGCCAGCAGTTTCCCCGACCGGCCGGGAAACACCATATATTTT. This sequence encodes CASSFPDRPGNTIYF.

This clone was picked up one time. V and J are TRBV28 and TRBJ1-4; D not resolved. The germline V gene has CDR1 MDHEN and CDR2 SYDVKM. This CDR3 has 15 amino acids. V dropped 6 bases and J dropped 3 bases, with 14 bases sitting between them. The CDR3 nucleotides are TGTGCCAGCAGCTCCGACGGGTTCGCTAATGAAAAACTGTTTTTT. It specifies CASSSDGFANEKLFF.

This clone is a singleton in its sample. The chain joins TRBV19 to TRBJ1-2; D gene unclear. This CDR3 region has 15 residues. V lost 4 bases, J lost 1 base, and 13 bases lay in between. Germline V gene sequence: CDR1 LNHDA, CDR2 SQIVND (reference sequence). In nucleotides, the CDR3 is TGTGCCAGTAGTACTCAAGGCAGTCTTAACTATGGCTACACCTTC. It translates to CASSTQGSLNYGYTF.